This passage covers 21 T cell receptor beta chains from one sample sequenced in a study of shared clonotypes between healthy human individuals. Sequencing used immunoSEQ multiplex PCR; TCRdb keeps in-frame clones, though not all of them. The table lists 2.3 million or so clones, 85% to 95% of them singletons. Sequenced input: naive CD4+ T cells from PBMCs. Subset defined: CD45RA+ positively selected. The source is a man between 18 and 29 years old in good health. Some clones in this sample may be carry-over from other donors' samples.

The chain employs TRBV12-5 and TRBJ2-5; D is uncertain. CDR3 size: 12 residues. V dropped 11 bases and J dropped 2 bases, with 12 bases sitting between them. Germline-derived CDR1 and CDR2 are LGHNT and FRNRAP. Here the CDR3 DNA reads TGTGCTTCGTCCGGGTGGCAAGAGACCCAGTACTTC. Protein: CASSGWQETQYF.

The chain employs TRBV7-3 and TRBJ2-1, with 12 bases identical to TRBD2. The CDR3 covers 17 residues. Germline values: CDR1 SGHTA, CDR2 FQGTGA. Trimming removed 5 bases from V and 6 bases from J; junction bases left unmatched: 11. The CDR3 sequence: CASSLLSSGRAFNEQFF. The CDR3 bases are TGTGCCAGCAGCCTACTCTCTAGCGGGAGGGCCTTCAATGAGCAGTTCTTC.

V usage is TRBV11-2 and J usage is TRBJ2-5, with 10 bases fitting TRBD2. The CDR3 extends over 17 amino acids. CDR1 is SGHAT and CDR2 is FQNNGV in the germline V gene. The ends lost 5 bases at V and 2 bases at J; junction bases unmatched: 11. CDR3 coding DNA: TGTGCCAGCAGCCTCCGGGAGGCTAGCGGGGGTCAAGAGACCCAGTACTTC. This gives the protein CASSLREASGGQETQYF. The whole variable domain, remainder taken from reference TRBV11-2 and TRBJ2-5, is EAGVAQSPRYKIIEKRQSVAFWCNPISGHATLYWYQQILGQGPKLLIQFQNNGVVDDSQLPKDRFSAERLKGVDSTLKIQPAKLEDSAVYLCASSLREASGGQETQYFGPGTRLLVL.

The chain is built from TRBV10-1 and TRBJ1-3; TRBD1 matches at 8 bases. The CDR3 has 15 amino acids. Looked up from germline, CDR1 is WNHNN and CDR2 is SYGVQD (reference sequence). The ends lost 8 bases at V and 0 bases at J; junction bases unmatched: 6. CDR3 DNA: TGCGCCAGCTTTAACAGGGGGAGCTCTGGAAACACCATATATTTT. Amino acids: CASFNRGSSGNTIYF.

The chain is built from TRBV28 and TRBJ1-5; perhaps TRBD1 as D (5 bases). Trimming removed 7 bases from V and 6 bases from J, with 16 bases in between. This CDR3 comprises 14 residues. The germline gives CDR1 MDHEN, CDR2 SYDVKM. In DNA form, the CDR3 reads TGTGCCAGCACCTGGGGGGGGACGGCTCAGCCCCAGCATTTT. The encoded protein is CASTWGGTAQPQHF.

The sample holds a few counts of this clone. The rearrangement joins TRBV6-5 to TRBJ1-5; weak D call: TRBD1 (5 bases). The CDR3 covers 12 residues. V was shortened by 9 bases and J by 5 bases, with 11 bases between the two germline ends. Germline V gene sequence: CDR1 MNHEY, CDR2 SVGAGI. In DNA, the CDR3 is TGTGCCAGTCAGGGATCGGATCAGCCCCAGCATTTT. Residues: CASQGSDQPQHF.

The chain employs TRBV7-9 and TRBJ1-1; 8 bases map to TRBD1. The V segment lost 3 bases and the J segment 4 bases; nucleotides outside the gene matches: 4. The CDR3 is made up of 14 amino acids. CDR1 and CDR2 from the germline V gene are SEHNR and FQNEAQ (reference sequence). The CDR3 DNA reads TGTGCCAGCAGCTTGGACAGGGTGGTCACTGAAGCTTTCTTT. Its translation is CASSLDRVVTEAFF.

V gene TRBV18 combines with J gene TRBJ2-2, with 9 positions matching TRBD1. The CDR3 runs to 16 residues. The germline CDR1 and CDR2 sequences are KGHSH and LQKENI. J lost 8 bases, V lost 3 bases, and 10 bases had no gene match. Here the CDR3 DNA reads TGTGCCAGCTCACCCCAGGGACAGGGACGCGCGGGGGAGCTGTTTTTT. This codes for CASSPQGQGRAGELFF.

The V call is TRBV5-1, the J call TRBJ2-5; no reliable D call. The CDR3 covers 14 residues. Germline CDR1 SGHRS, CDR2 YFSETQ. V was clipped by 0 bases and J by 6 bases, with 12 bases between them. The CDR3 coding sequence is TGCGCCAGCAGCTTGGAGGAGCATACCCAGACCCAGTACTTC. Its protein product is CASSLEEHTQTQYF.

The DNA of the CDR3 is TGTGCCAGCAGCCGTCTGGTGGGACAGGGTGTCCACGAGCAGTACTTC. It codes for CASSRLVGQGVHEQYF. The chain combines TRBV7-9 with TRBJ2-7, with 9 positions matching TRBD1. CDR1 and CDR2 from the germline V gene are SEHNR and FQNEAQ (reference sequence). J lost 5 bases, V lost 5 bases, and 13 bases had no gene match. The CDR3 contains 16 residues.

V and J are TRBV19 and TRBJ1-2; no reliable D call. Trimming took off 3 bases at V and 2 bases at J, with 7 bases between the two ends. CDR1 and CDR2 (germline): LNHDA, SQIVND (reference sequence). CDR3 length: 13 residues. The CDR3 DNA reads as TGTGCCAGTAGTATTCTTCGGAACTATGGCTACACCTTC. Its protein product is CASSILRNYGYTF.

The CDR3 DNA is TGTGCCACCAGCAGAGCTAAAGGCAACTATGGCTACACCTTC. This translates into CATSRAKGNYGYTF. The chain uses TRBV15 and TRBJ1-2; no reliable D call. From germline, CDR1 is LNHNV and CDR2 YYDKDF (reference sequence). The CDR3 is 14 residues long. V was trimmed by 1 base and J by 2 bases, leaving 8 bases between them.

V and J are TRBV5-1 and TRBJ2-7, with TRBD1 as a possible D gene (5 bases). V was pared by 7 bases and J by 0 bases, with 17 bases between. The CDR3 totals 15 residues. Germline V gene data show CDR1 as SGHRS and CDR2 as YFSETQ. The CDR3 DNA reads as TGCGCCAGCGGAACGCAGGGCCTAACCTCCTACGAGCAGTACTTC. This codes for CASGTQGLTSYEQYF.

The V call is TRBV6-5, the J call TRBJ2-3; a weak D match, TRBD1 (5 bases). V was clipped by 7 bases and J by 4 bases, with 12 bases between them. From germline, CDR1 is MNHEY and CDR2 SVGAGI. The CDR3 totals 13 residues. Here the CDR3 reads CASIGRAADTQYF. The CDR3 nucleotides are TGTGCCAGCATTGGCAGGGCAGCAGATACGCAGTATTTT.

The genes are TRBV28 and TRBJ2-7; the match to TRBD2 covers 7 bases. Germline lookup yields CDR1 MDHEN and CDR2 SYDVKM. There are 15 residues in the CDR3. The V and J ends lost 8 bases and 3 bases, in that order; junction bases with no gene match: 13. The CDR3 protein is CASQDKEREVYEQYF. The CDR3 DNA reads TGTGCCAGCCAGGATAAGGAGCGGGAAGTCTACGAGCAGTACTTC. The full variable domain, in which reference TRBV28 and TRBJ2-7 provide the parts outside the CDR3, is DVKVTQSSRYLVKRTGEKVFLECVQDMDHENMFWYRQDPGLGLRLIYFSYDVKMKEKGDIPEGYSVSREKKERFSLILESASTNQTSMYLCASQDKEREVYEQYFGPGTRLTVT.

This clone has only one observation. This chain joins TRBV10-2 and TRBJ2-7; the D is unclear. The CDR3 sequence is 13 residues long. With 7 bases removed from V and 2 bases from J, the gap between germline ends came to 12 bases. CDR1 and CDR2 from the germline V gene are WSHSY and SAAADI. As DNA, the CDR3 is TGCGCCAGCAATAAGGACCCGACCTACGAGCAGTACTTC. Residues: CASNKDPTYEQYF.

The chain is built from TRBV5-6 and TRBJ1-1; D may be TRBD1 (5 bases). V was pared by 0 bases and J by 0 bases, with 9 bases between. The CDR3 extends over 15 amino acids. Germline V gives CDR1 SGHDT, CDR2 YYEEEE. The CDR3 nucleotides read TGTGCCAGCAGCTTGGAACAGGTGATGAACACTGAAGCTTTCTTT. Translated: CASSLEQVMNTEAFF.

This clone was counted a few times. The rearrangement links TRBV28 to TRBJ1-5, with TRBD1 matching over 9 bases. V lost 8 bases to trimming and J lost 6 bases; unmatched junction nucleotides: 2. Germline assignment: CDR1 MDHEN and CDR2 SYDVKM. CDR3 length equals 12 residues. The CDR3 reads CASGTGPQPQHF. The DNA for the CDR3 is TGTGCCAGCGGGACAGGGCCTCAGCCCCAGCATTTT.

The chain uses TRBV27 and TRBJ2-7; a weak D match, TRBD2 (5 bases). The V end lost 2 bases, the J end lost 6 bases, and 17 bases lay between the germline ends. This CDR3 is built from 15 residues. Per germline, CDR1 MNHEY and CDR2 SMNVEV (reference sequence). The CDR3 is CASSLSRWGELEQYF. The CDR3, as DNA: TGTGCCAGCAGTTTAAGCCGATGGGGAGAACTCGAGCAGTACTTC.

The gene calls are TRBV2 and TRBJ2-3; D is unresolved. Germline lookup yields CDR1 SNHLY and CDR2 FYNNEI. V shed 7 bases and J shed 3 bases, with 8 bases lying between them. This CDR3 spans 12 amino acids. This CDR3 is CASTTVTDTQYF. CDR3 DNA sequence: TGTGCCAGCACCACAGTTACAGATACGCAGTATTTT.

V usage is TRBV19 and J usage is TRBJ1-2; possible D gene TRBD1, 6 bases. V was shortened by 6 bases and J by 2 bases, with 13 bases between the two germline ends. The CDR3 has 14 amino acids. Germline-derived CDR1 and CDR2 are LNHDA and SQIVND (reference sequence). CDR3 loop: CASRIYRANYGYTF. The CDR3 DNA follows: TGTGCCAGTAGGATATACAGGGCCAACTATGGCTACACCTTC.